A single sample gave rise to the 8 T cell receptor beta chains below, sequenced in a study of blood T cell repertoires in COVID-19. The protocol was immunoSEQ multiplex PCR, while the TCRdb copy is restricted to in-frame clones and leaves out a portion. The sample comprises some 13,000 clones, 83% of which are singletons, and 20% to 25% rests with the top ten. Material for sequencing was peripheral blood. All receptors come from a man between 40 and 49 years old with active or convalescent COVID-19.

The rearrangement uses TRBV30 and TRBJ1-2; 8 bases are a match to TRBD1. CDR1 is GTSNPN, CDR2 SVGIG, per germline (reference sequence). The CDR3 is 12 amino acids. The J segment lost 5 bases and the V segment lost 6 bases, leaving 5 bases of the junction unmatched. The CDR3 DNA reads as TGTGCCTGTCCCAGGGGGCAATATGGCTACACCTTC. Protein: CACPRGQYGYTF. Full variable domain (remainder filled in from reference TRBV30 and TRBJ1-2): SQTIHQWPATLVQPVGSPLSLECTVEGTSNPNLYWYRQAAGRGLQLLFYSVGIGQISSEVPQNLSASRPQDRQFILSSKKLLLSDSGFYLCACPRGQYGYTFGSGTRLTVV.

This clone was seen once. The chain recombines TRBV19 with TRBJ2-1; 11 bases align to TRBD1. The CDR3 spans 15 residues. CDR1 LNHDA and CDR2 SQIVND come from the germline V gene (reference sequence). V trimming: 4 bases; J trimming: 7 bases; junction bases outside the gene matches: 6. CDR3 residues: CASSTRTGGFNEQFF. CDR3 DNA: TGTGCCAGTAGTACTCGGACAGGGGGCTTTAATGAGCAGTTCTTC.

The CDR3 DNA follows: TGTGCCAGCAGTGAAAGGGGGACAGGGGGCGGCGAGACCCAGTACTTC. Protein sequence: CASSERGTGGGETQYF. The chain is built from TRBV2 and TRBJ2-5; 12 bases are a match to TRBD1. V lost 2 bases and J lost 5; bases outside the gene matches: 6. The CDR3 is made up of 16 amino acids. The germline V gene has CDR1 SNHLY and CDR2 FYNNEI.

This clone occurred once. V is TRBV5-1 and J is TRBJ2-7, with 9 bases fitting TRBD1. Germline values: CDR1 SGHRS, CDR2 YFSETQ. The trim removed 3 bases at V and 3 bases at J, leaving 4 bases unmatched. The CDR3 is made up of 14 amino acids. The CDR3 DNA reads TGCGCCAGCAGCTCGGGACAGGGTGGCTACGAGCAGTACTTC. This encodes CASSSGQGGYEQYF.

The J gene is TRBJ2-2, the V gene TRBV19; 11 bases fit TRBD1. V trimming: 1 base; J trimming: 6 bases; junction bases outside the gene matches: 1. The CDR3 has 15 amino acids. Germline CDR1 and CDR2: LNHDA and SQIVND (reference sequence). CDR3: CASSIGTGGPGELFF. CDR3 coding DNA: TGTGCCAGTAGTATAGGGACAGGGGGCCCCGGGGAGCTGTTTTTT.

This chain connects TRBV7-8 to TRBJ2-3; TRBD1 might be the D (6 bases). The germline CDR1 and CDR2 sequences are SGHVS and FQNEAQ. The CDR3 consists of 14 residues. The V gene lost 1 base and the J gene lost 6 bases, with 11 bases spanning the gap. The DNA of the CDR3 is TGTGCCAGCAGCTTAGAAGGAAGGGGGGATACGCAGTATTTT. Its translation: CASSLEGRGDTQYF.

The genes are TRBV28 and TRBJ2-5; 7 nucleotides line up with TRBD1. After removal of 3 bases from V and 9 bases from J, the junction contained 10 bases not matched to a gene. Germline V gene data show CDR1 as MDHEN and CDR2 as SYDVKM. CDR3 length: 14 amino acids. In DNA, the CDR3 is TGTGCCAGCAGTTTCTCCGGGACCACAGGGGCCCAGTACTTC. It yields the protein CASSFSGTTGAQYF.

This clone was observed a single time. This sequence joins TRBV19 and TRBJ1-4, with TRBD1 identical over 12 bases. The CDR3 length is 16 residues. Germline loops: CDR1 LNHDA, CDR2 SQIVND (reference sequence). V gave up 5 bases and J gave up 8 bases; unmatched junction bases: 9. The CDR3 here is CASSPGTGGLEEKLFF. CDR3 in DNA: TGTGCCAGTAGTCCCGGGACAGGGGGCTTGGAGGAAAAACTGTTTTTT.